These 13 T cell receptor beta chains were sequenced from one sample in a study of beta chain features in type 1 diabetes. The isolated RNA, all of it, was reverse transcribed, so expressed TCRB transcripts were what got sequenced. Some clones are missing from TCRdb's copy, which holds only in-frame ones; the method was immunoSEQ multiplex PCR. The table shows 350,000 to 450,000 clones, with roughly 16% occurring only once. The sequencing sample was made of naive CD4+ T cells from blood. These receptors all come from a young woman in good health.

This clone has just a few counts. The V call is TRBV28, the J call TRBJ1-2, with D unresolved. The length of the CDR3 is 12 residues. Trimming took 5 bases from V and 4 from J, leaving 8 bases between them. From germline, CDR1 is MDHEN and CDR2 SYDVKM. CDR3 sequence reads: CASSGLGYGYTF. The CDR3 DNA reads as TGTGCCAGCAGTGGACTGGGCTATGGCTACACCTTC.

V and J are TRBV18 and TRBJ2-2, with D unclear. The CDR3 covers 14 residues. The ends were cut back, 2 bases at V and 5 bases at J, with 9 bases in the middle. Germline lookup yields CDR1 KGHSH and CDR2 LQKENI. The CDR3 DNA sequence: TGTGCCAGCTCACCATCCCCCGGGACCGGGGAGCTGTTTTTT. This sequence encodes CASSPSPGTGELFF.

The V and J genes are TRBV19 and TRBJ2-5; 7 nucleotides match TRBD2. V was clipped by 1 base and J by 3 bases; unmatched bases: 5. The CDR3 covers 15 residues. CDR1 is LNHDA, CDR2 SQIVND, per germline (reference sequence). This CDR3 reads CASSIGRLAEETQYF. The CDR3 bases are TGTGCCAGTAGTATAGGTCGGCTAGCGGAAGAGACCCAGTACTTC.

The chain combines TRBV7-9 with TRBJ1-2, with 8 bases lining up with TRBD1. CDR1 is SEHNR, CDR2 FQNEAQ, per germline (reference sequence). This CDR3 contains 15 residues. V lost 5 bases, J lost 5 bases, and 10 bases stayed unmatched. The CDR3 here is CASSRFYRGNYGYTF. The CDR3 nucleotides read TGTGCCAGCAGCCGATTTTACAGGGGGAATTATGGCTACACCTTC.

The sample holds a few counts of this clone. This chain joins TRBV19 and TRBJ1-1; 9 bases are a match to TRBD1. CDR1 is LNHDA, CDR2 SQIVND, per germline (reference sequence). The CDR3 is 16 residues long. J was trimmed by 5 bases and V by 5 bases; bases with no gene match: 12. CDR3 sequence (DNA): TGTGCCAGTAGTGCCGCACACAGGGGGCGGAATACTGAAGCTTTCTTT. Translated: CASSAAHRGRNTEAFF.

There are a few counts of this clone. The chain joins TRBV29-1 to TRBJ1-3; unclear D gene. This CDR3 spans 13 amino acids. CDR1 is SQVTM and CDR2 is ANQGSEA in the germline V gene. The ends were cut back, 3 bases at V and 5 bases at J, with 11 bases in the middle. The CDR3, as DNA: TGCAGCGTTGAGGGGAGACTCCGAAACACCATATATTTT. The encoded protein is CSVEGRLRNTIYF.

This clone was observed a handful of times. The gene calls are TRBV4-1 and TRBJ2-2; TRBD1 might be the D (7 bases). The V end lost 1 base, the J end lost 6 bases, and 18 bases lay between the germline ends. Germline-derived CDR1 and CDR2 are MGHRA and YSYEKL. The CDR3 is made up of 17 amino acids. CDR3 residues: CASSQVGGTVIPGELFF. CDR3 in DNA: TGCGCCAGCAGCCAAGTTGGCGGGACAGTGATTCCCGGGGAGCTGTTTTTT.

This chain joins TRBV9 and TRBJ2-1; 7 bases fit TRBD2. Germline trimming cut 7 bases from V and 2 bases from J; bases unmatched to any gene: 3. CDR1 and CDR2 from the germline V gene are SGDLS and YYNGEE. The CDR3 is 13 residues long. CDR3 in amino acids: CASGGRAYNEQFF. CDR3 DNA sequence: TGTGCCAGCGGAGGGAGGGCCTACAATGAGCAGTTCTTC.

The chain couples TRBV2 to TRBJ2-5; tentative D call: TRBD2 (6 bases). The V gene lost 3 bases and the J gene lost 4 bases, with 18 bases spanning the gap. This CDR3 contains 16 residues. Germline V CDR1 and CDR2: SNHLY, FYNNEI. The CDR3 DNA reads TGTGCCAGCAGTGATCTAAAGGGACTGGGATCAGAGACCCAGTACTTC. This sequence encodes CASSDLKGLGSETQYF.

This chain connects TRBV7-2 to TRBJ2-1; D is uncertain. V shed 5 bases and J shed 2 bases, with 7 bases lying between them. Germline CDR1 SGHTA, CDR2 FQGNSA. The CDR3 consists of 13 residues. The CDR3 region has the DNA TGTGCCAGCAGCCCCCAGGCCTACAATGAGCAGTTCTTC. This codes for CASSPQAYNEQFF.

This clone was observed a few times. The V call is TRBV29-1, the J call TRBJ1-1; 7 nucleotides agree with TRBD1. CDR3 length: 13 amino acids. V lost 6 bases, J lost 1 base, and 5 bases stayed unmatched. Germline CDR1 SQVTM, CDR2 ANQGSEA. CDR3 sequence reads: CSVTGQPNTEAFF. In nucleotides, the CDR3 is TGCAGCGTAACGGGACAGCCGAACACTGAAGCTTTCTTT.

This clone was counted only a few times. The rearrangement uses TRBV6-5 and TRBJ2-3, with 9 bases that match TRBD1. The germline gives CDR1 MNHEY, CDR2 SVGAGI. The junction had 5 bases not matched to a gene; V was cut back by 5 bases and J by 5 bases. The CDR3 length is 14 residues. CDR3 bases: TGTGCCAGCAGTAAGGACAGGGGTGGAGATACGCAGTATTTT. The encoded protein is CASSKDRGGDTQYF.

The chain combines TRBV5-1 with TRBJ2-1, with TRBD2 matching over 7 bases. V shed 4 bases, J shed 3 bases, and the junction held 7 bases outside the gene matches. Germline CDR1 is SGHRS and CDR2 is YFSETQ. The CDR3 consists of 15 residues. CDR3 sequence reads: CASSGRDRDYNEQFF. Written as DNA, the CDR3 is TGCGCCAGCAGCGGGAGGGATCGGGACTACAATGAGCAGTTCTTC.